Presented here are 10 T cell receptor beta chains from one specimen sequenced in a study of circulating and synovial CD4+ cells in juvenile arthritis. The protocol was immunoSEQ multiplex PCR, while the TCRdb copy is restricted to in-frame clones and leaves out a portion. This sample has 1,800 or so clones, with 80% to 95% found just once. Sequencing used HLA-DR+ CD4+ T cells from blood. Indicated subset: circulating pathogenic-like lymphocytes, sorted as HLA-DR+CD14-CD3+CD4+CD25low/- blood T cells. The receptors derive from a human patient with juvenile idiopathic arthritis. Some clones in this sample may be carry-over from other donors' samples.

DNA of the CDR3: TGCAGTGGGGGGGGCATCCACGAGCAGTACTTC. It specifies CSGGGIHEQYF. V and J are TRBV20-1 and TRBJ2-7; D possibly corresponds to TRBD2 (7 bases). The CDR3 sequence is 11 residues long. Germline CDR1 reads DFQATT; CDR2 reads SNEGSKA (reference sequence). V lost 7 bases, J lost 5 bases, and 12 bases lay in between.

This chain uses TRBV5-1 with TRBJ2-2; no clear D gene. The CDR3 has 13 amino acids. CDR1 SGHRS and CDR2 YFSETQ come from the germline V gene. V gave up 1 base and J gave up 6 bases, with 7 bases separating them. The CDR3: CASSLNLAGELFF. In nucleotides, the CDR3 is TGCGCCAGCAGCTTGAATTTAGCCGGGGAGCTGTTTTTT. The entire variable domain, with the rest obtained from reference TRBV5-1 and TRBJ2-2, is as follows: KAGVTQTPRYLIKTRGQQVTLSCSPISGHRSVSWYQQTPGQGLQFLFEYFSETQRNKGNFPGRFSGRQFSNSRSEMNVSTLELGDSALYLCASSLNLAGELFFGEGSRLTVL.

DNA of the CDR3: TGCGCCAGCAGCCAAGGCCCACTAGCGATAATCCATGAGCAGTTCTTC. The encoded protein is CASSQGPLAIIHEQFF. The chain couples TRBV4-1 to TRBJ2-1; 7 nucleotides match TRBD2. Germline V lookup: CDR1 MGHRA, CDR2 YSYEKL. The CDR3 totals 16 residues. V was pared by 1 base and J by 8 bases, with 11 bases of the junction left unmatched.

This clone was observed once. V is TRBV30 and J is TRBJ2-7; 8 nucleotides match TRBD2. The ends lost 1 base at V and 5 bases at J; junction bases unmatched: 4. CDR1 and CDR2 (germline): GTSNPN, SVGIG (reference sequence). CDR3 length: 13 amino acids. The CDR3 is CAWSEGLGHEQYF. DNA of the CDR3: TGTGCCTGGAGTGAGGGACTAGGGCACGAGCAGTACTTC.

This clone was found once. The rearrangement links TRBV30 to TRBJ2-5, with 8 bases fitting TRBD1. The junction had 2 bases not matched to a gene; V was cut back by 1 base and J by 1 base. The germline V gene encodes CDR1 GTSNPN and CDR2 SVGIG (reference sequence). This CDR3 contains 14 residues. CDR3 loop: CAWSGDRSQETQYF. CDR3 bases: TGTGCCTGGAGTGGGGACAGGTCCCAAGAGACCCAGTACTTC.

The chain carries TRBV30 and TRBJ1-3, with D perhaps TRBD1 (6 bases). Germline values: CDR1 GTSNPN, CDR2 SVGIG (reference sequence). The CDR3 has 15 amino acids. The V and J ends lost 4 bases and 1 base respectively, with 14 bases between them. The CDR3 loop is CAWTRDTKSGNTIYF. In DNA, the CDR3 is TGTGCCTGGACCCGGGACACCAAGTCTGGAAACACCATATATTTT.

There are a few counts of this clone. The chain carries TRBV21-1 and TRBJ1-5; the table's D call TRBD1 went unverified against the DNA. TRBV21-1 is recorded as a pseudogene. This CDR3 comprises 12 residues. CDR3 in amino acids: CASTAGRQPQHF. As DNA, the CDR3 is TGTGCCAGCACGGCAGGTAGGCAGCCCCAGCATTTT.

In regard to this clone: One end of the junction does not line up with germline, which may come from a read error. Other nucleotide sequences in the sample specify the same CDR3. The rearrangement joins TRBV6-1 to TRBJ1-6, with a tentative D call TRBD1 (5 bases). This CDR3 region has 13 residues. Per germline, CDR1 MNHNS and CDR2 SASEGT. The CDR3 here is CASQDSENSPLHF. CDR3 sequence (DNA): TGTGCCAGCCAAGACAGCGAAAATTCCCCCCTCCACTTT.

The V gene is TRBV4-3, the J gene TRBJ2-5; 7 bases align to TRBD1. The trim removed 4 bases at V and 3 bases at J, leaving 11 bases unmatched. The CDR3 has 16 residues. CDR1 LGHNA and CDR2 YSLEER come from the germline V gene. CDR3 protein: CASSRSYGTAKETQYF. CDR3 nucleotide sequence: TGCGCCAGCAGCCGATCGTACGGGACAGCGAAAGAGACCCAGTACTTC.

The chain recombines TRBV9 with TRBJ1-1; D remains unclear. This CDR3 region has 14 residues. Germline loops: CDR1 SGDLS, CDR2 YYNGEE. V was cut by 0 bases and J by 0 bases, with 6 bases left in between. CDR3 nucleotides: TGTGCCAGCAGCGTAGAAGCGATGAACACTGAAGCTTTCTTT. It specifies CASSVEAMNTEAFF.